This TCR beta chain emerged from a study of a mutant IDH1 vaccine in newly diagnosed glioma. Study background: Once 4-6 weeks had passed after radiotherapy alone, vaccination started, or it started with temozolomide cycles. Previous care, which was radiotherapy, temozolomide, or both, most often involved both.

Study results and caveats: Pseudoprogression appears to have had no connection to changes in top peripheral T cell clonotypes.

Here immunoSEQ multiplex PCR was the method, and the copy in TCRdb shows in-frame clones only, minus some. The sample lists some 29,000 clones; about four fifths were seen once. A note on this clone: What it recognizes is unknown.

Time point: week 23, last vaccination. Vaccination comprised doses that each held 300 ug of mutant IDH1 20-mer peptide, plus topical imiquimod. The donors' diagnosis was new WHO grade 3 or 4 astrocytoma that was IDH1-mutant and ATRX-lost. The source was PBMCs, collected from a glioma patient whose treatment included an IDH1 peptide vaccine. The TCR was taken from a woman in her twenties or thirties with glioma.

In DNA, the CDR3 is TGTGCCAGCAGTTACGTGGATAATGACTATGGCTACACCTTC. The encoded protein is CASSYVDNDYGYTF. The rearrangement joins TRBV6-5 to TRBJ1-2, with no clear D. The V gene's germline CDR1 is MNHEY and CDR2 SVGAGI. The CDR3 is 14 residues long. Deletions cut 2 bases from V and 3 bases from J, with 10 bases between.